This T cell receptor (beta chain) was retrieved from a study of tumor-infiltrating lymphocytes in oesophageal squamous cell carcinoma. By proportion, this clonotype is medium-sized (0.01 to 0.1%). TCRdb re-called the PCR reads through MiXCR, storing one row per CDR3 protein. The table includes roughly 7,000 distinct CDR3 sequences, 15% to 19% detected once. The CDR3 runs 14 residues. Trimming removed 6 bases from V and 4 bases from J, with 15 bases in between. The source is a male donor with esophageal squamous cell carcinoma. The rearrangement joins TRBV12-3 or TRBV12-4 to TRBJ1-2; D possibly corresponds to TRBD1 (5 bases). Sample: blood. The chain's CDR3 is CASSERGFSYGYTF. As DNA, the CDR3 is TGTGCCAGCAGCGAGCGGGGGTTTTCCTATGGCTACACCTTC.